This record looks at one T cell receptor beta chain sequence and its context. Study members were between about 18 and 100 years old and lived in over 20 US regions. The length of the CDR3 is 17 residues. The germline V gene has CDR1 KGHSH and CDR2 LQKENI. Germline trimming cut 0 bases from V and 0 bases from J; bases unmatched to any gene: 5. The sample originates from a study of blood T cell repertoires in COVID-19. In the original workflow: It was from reference gene primer amplification that nucleated cell counts were estimated. Sequenced by immunoSEQ multiplex PCR; TCRdb stores in-frame clones only, minus some. V and J calls plus clone size are reproduced from that table; the DNA served to infer D and trimming. The sample yields around 240,000 clones, 80% to 90% seen once.

This TCR was sampled from a woman in her 50s who had recovered from COVID-19. The material sequenced was PBMCs or T cells enriched from blood (not recorded which). This sequence joins TRBV18 and TRBJ2-1; 7 positions agree with TRBD2. CDR3 protein: CASSPPPGGSSYNEQFF. CDR3 DNA: TGTGCCAGCTCACCACCCCCCGGCGGGAGCTCCTACAATGAGCAGTTCTTC.